This is a list of T cell receptor beta chains from one sample in a study of tumor-infiltrating lymphocytes in primary liver carcinoma. Each CDR3 protein is one row after TCRdb ran MiXCR on the multiplex PCR reads. Seen here are 300,000 to 350,000 distinct CDR3 sequences, less than 75% observed once, and the top ten hold about 6.5%. The sequenced sample consisted of peripheral blood. These receptors originate from a man aged 35-49 years with primary liver carcinoma and hepatitis B virus infection. Both conserved end residues are part of each CDR3. D genes are given only for firm matches. Size is stated for part of the rows, as once, few or many counts, or as a class when the clone is expanded.

V,J,size,D,DNA,CDR3
TRBV11-2,TRBJ2-3,.,.,TGTGCCAGCAGCTTAGATCATGCCAGGGGTACGCAATATTTT,CASSLDHARGTQYF
TRBV21-1,TRBJ2-1,few,.,TGTGCCAGCAGCACTCGCAGGCCCGGGACTAGCGGGAACAATGAGCAGTTCTTC,CASSTRRPGTSGNNEQFF
TRBV11-2,TRBJ2-7,.,TRBD2,TGTGCCAGCAATGCGGGACTAGCAGGGTACGAGCACTATTTC,CASNAGLAGYEHYF
TRBV4-1,TRBJ2-5,many,TRBD1,TGCGCCAGCAGCCATAGGAAGGGGGCTTCCCAAGAGACCCAGTACTTC,CASSHRKGASQETQYF
TRBV6-2/TRBV6-3,TRBJ1-1,.,.,TGTGCCAGCAGGGGGAGGGGGGGTGAAGCTTTCTTT,CASRGRGGEAFF
TRBV11-2,TRBJ2-6,.,TRBD2,TGTGCCAGCACCCGACTATCGGGAGGTCCTGGGACCAACGTCCTGACTTTC,CASTRLSGGPGTNVLTF
TRBV7-9,TRBJ2-1,few,TRBD1,TGTGCCAGCAGTCCAGTGAAGGGACAGTACAATGAGCAGTTCTTC,CASSPVKGQYNEQFF
TRBV11-2,TRBJ2-2,.,.,TGTACCAGCAGCCGCAGGGGGGACACCGGGGAGCTGTTTTTT,CTSSRRGDTGELFF
TRBV7-9,TRBJ2-3,.,.,TGTGCCAGCAGCTTAGTCCGTGAGGGAGATACGCGGTATTTT,CASSLVREGDTRYF
TRBV30,TRBJ2-1,few,.,TGTGCCTGGAGTATCTTTAGCGGAGCCTACAATGAGCAGTTCTTC,CAWSIFSGAYNEQFF
TRBV6-2/TRBV6-3,TRBJ2-7,.,TRBD2,TGTGCCAGCAGCCGGCGGACTAGCGGGCACTACAAGCAGTACTTC,CASSRRTSGHYKQYF
TRBV24-1,TRBJ1-2,.,TRBD1,TGTGCCACCAGTGATTTAGACAGGGAAGACTACACCTTC,CATSDLDREDYTF
TRBV5-6,TRBJ2-2,.,TRBD2,TGTGCCAGCAGCCCAAGAAGTACTAGCGGGGGGACCGGGGAGCTGTTTTTT,CASSPRSTSGGTGELFF
TRBV6-2/TRBV6-3,TRBJ2-2,.,TRBD1,TGTGCCAGCAGTTTGACAGGGGGAACCGGGGAGCTGTTATTT,CASSLTGGTGELLF
TRBV6-6,TRBJ1-6,.,TRBD1,TGTGCCAGCTCCGAGGATTCGGGACAGAGAAATTCACCCCTCCACTTT,CASSEDSGQRNSPLHF
TRBV7-9,TRBJ2-7,.,TRBD2,TGTGCCTTGGGGGGGGGTCGGACCTACGAGCAGTACTTC,CALGGGRTYEQYF
TRBV29-1,TRBJ1-1,.,.,TGCAGCGTACTACCGGGACTGGGGAGCACTGAAGCTTTCTTT,CSVLPGLGSTEAFF
TRBV6-2/TRBV6-3,TRBJ2-5,many,TRBD1,TGTGCCAGCAGCCCCGGGACAGGGGGCGCAGAGACCCAGTACTTC,CASSPGTGGAETQYF
TRBV12-3/TRBV12-4,TRBJ1-2,once,.,TGTGCCAGCAGTTCCGACCGGTATGGCTACACTTTC,CASSSDRYGYTF
TRBV11-2,TRBJ1-1,.,.,TGTGCCAGCAGCTTATTACCCGAGACTGAATCTTTCTTT,CASSLLPETESFF
TRBV6-5,TRBJ1-6,.,.,TGTGCCAGCAGTCACTCTCTAGCTTCACCCCTCTACTTT,CASSHSLASPLYF
TRBV11-1,TRBJ1-1,.,.,TGTACCAGCAGCTTCGACAGCATGAGCACTGAAGCTTTCTTT,CTSSFDSMSTEAFF
TRBV11-2,TRBJ1-1,.,.,TGTGCCAGCGGCTTAAATGGGCGAAAAACTGAAGCTTTCTTT,CASGLNGRKTEAFF
TRBV5-5,TRBJ2-5,many,.,TGTGCCAGCAGCTTGGCCGTGGGGGCAGAGACCCAGTACTTC,CASSLAVGAETQYF
TRBV7-9,TRBJ2-1,few,TRBD2,TGTGCCAGCACCCGACCGGGACTCGGGGGGGGTGAGCAGTTCTTC,CASTRPGLGGGEQFF
TRBV5-5,TRBJ1-1,few,TRBD1,TGTGCCAGCAGCTTACAGGGGGCTACTGAAGCTTTCTTT,CASSLQGATEAFF
TRBV6-6,TRBJ2-1,.,.,TGTGCCAGCAGTTACTCGAGAGACTCCTCTACTCAGTTCTTC,CASSYSRDSSTQFF
TRBV28,TRBJ1-5,.,.,TGTGCCAGCAGTTTTTCGGGAAGCAATCAGCCCCAGCAATTT,CASSFSGSNQPQQF
TRBV11-1,TRBJ2-5,.,.,TGCGCCAACAGACAAGATCGTTGGAAGACCCAGTACTTC,CANRQDRWKTQYF
TRBV10-3,TRBJ2-3,.,.,TGTGCCATCTGTGCGGGACCACCAGCCACAGATACGCAGTATTTT,CAICAGPPATDTQYF
TRBV28,TRBJ2-1,.,TRBD1,TGTGCCAGCAGTCCTCACAGGGGTACAGGTAATGAGCAGTTCTTC,CASSPHRGTGNEQFF
TRBV4-2,TRBJ1-5,many,.,TGTGCCAGCAGCCAAGGACTAGGGCAGCCCCAGCATTTT,CASSQGLGQPQHF
TRBV18,TRBJ2-1,once,TRBD2,TGTGCCAGCTCACCACCTTCTAGCGGGAACAATGAGCAGTTCTTC,CASSPPSSGNNEQFF
TRBV29-1,TRBJ2-5,.,TRBD1,TGCAGCGTTGTTGACAGGGGTTGGGAGACCCAGTCCTTC,CSVVDRGWETQSF
TRBV7-9,TRBJ2-2,.,.,TGTGCCAGCAGCTCACAGGGCGTCGGGGACACCGGGGAGCTGTTTTTT,CASSSQGVGDTGELFF
TRBV10-2,TRBJ2-2,.,TRBD1,TGCGCCACCTTCGGACAGGGGGCAATCGGGGAGCTGTTTTTT,CATFGQGAIGELFF
TRBV11-2,TRBJ2-7,.,.,TGTGCCAGCACTCTGGTAATCGGGGCCTACGAGCAATACTTC,CASTLVIGAYEQYF
TRBV5-8,TRBJ2-5,.,.,TGTGCCAGCGGAATCAGGGGACAAGAGACCCAGTACTTC,CASGIRGQETQYF
TRBV5-1,TRBJ1-2,.,.,TGCGCCAGCAGCTTATCCCAGGGAGGCGATGGCTACACCTTC,CASSLSQGGDGYTF
TRBV11-1,TRBJ2-1,.,TRBD2,TGTGCCAGTAGCAACGGACTAGTGGGAGATAGTGAGCAGTTCTTC,CASSNGLVGDSEQFF
TRBV7-9,TRBJ2-7,few,.,TGTGCCAGCAGCCTCACCGGACCGAGCTCCTACGAGCAGTACTTC,CASSLTGPSSYEQYF
TRBV2,TRBJ2-7,once,.,TGTGCCAGCAGTGAAGGGGGCCGGGACACCTCCTACGAGCAGTACTTC,CASSEGGRDTSYEQYF
TRBV4-2,TRBJ2-3,.,.,TGTGCCAACAGCCAAGATGCTGGCGGGAGCACAGATACGCAGTATTTT,CANSQDAGGSTDTQYF
TRBV11-2,TRBJ2-1,.,.,TGTGCCAGCAGCGCCTCAAGGAATGAGCACTTCTTC,CASSASRNEHFF
TRBV28,TRBJ2-5,few,.,TGTGCCAGCAGTTCGCACCAGACCCAGTACTTC,CASSSHQTQYF
TRBV11-2,TRBJ1-2,.,.,TGTGTCAGCAGCTTCTCCGGGGACATGGGCTATGGCTACACCTTC,CVSSFSGDMGYGYTF
TRBV14,TRBJ1-1,.,.,TGTGCCAACAGGCCCCAGACACGGAACACTGAAGCTTTCTTT,CANRPQTRNTEAFF
TRBV7-9,TRBJ1-4,few,.,TGTGCCAGCAGCTTAGAATGGGGGGAAAAACTGTTTTTT,CASSLEWGEKLFF
TRBV5-6,TRBJ1-2,.,TRBD1,TGTGCCAGCAGCAGTGACGGGACAGGGACCCATGGCTACACCTTC,CASSSDGTGTHGYTF
TRBV11-2,TRBJ2-3,.,.,TGTGGCAGTAGCTTAGGAGGTGCTAGAAGCACAGATACGCAGTATTTT,CGSSLGGARSTDTQYF
TRBV20-1,TRBJ1-2,.,TRBD1,TGCAGTGCTTCCGACAGGGGGCAAGGCTACACCTTC,CSASDRGQGYTF